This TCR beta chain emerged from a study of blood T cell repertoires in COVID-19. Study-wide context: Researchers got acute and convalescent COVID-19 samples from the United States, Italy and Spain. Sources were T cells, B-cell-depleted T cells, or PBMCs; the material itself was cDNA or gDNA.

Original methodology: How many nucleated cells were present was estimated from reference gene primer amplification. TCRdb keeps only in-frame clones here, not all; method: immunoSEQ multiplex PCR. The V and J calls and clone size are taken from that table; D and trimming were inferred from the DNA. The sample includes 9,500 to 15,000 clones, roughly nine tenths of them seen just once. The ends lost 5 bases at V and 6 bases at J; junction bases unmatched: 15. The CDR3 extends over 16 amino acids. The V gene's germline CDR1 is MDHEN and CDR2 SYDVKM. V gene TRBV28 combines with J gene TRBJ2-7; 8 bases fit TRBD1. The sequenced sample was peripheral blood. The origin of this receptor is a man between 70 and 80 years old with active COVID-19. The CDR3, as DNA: TGTGCCAGCAGTATGACAGGGGTTGGAAACGGCATCGAGCAGTACTTC. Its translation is CASSMTGVGNGIEQYF.